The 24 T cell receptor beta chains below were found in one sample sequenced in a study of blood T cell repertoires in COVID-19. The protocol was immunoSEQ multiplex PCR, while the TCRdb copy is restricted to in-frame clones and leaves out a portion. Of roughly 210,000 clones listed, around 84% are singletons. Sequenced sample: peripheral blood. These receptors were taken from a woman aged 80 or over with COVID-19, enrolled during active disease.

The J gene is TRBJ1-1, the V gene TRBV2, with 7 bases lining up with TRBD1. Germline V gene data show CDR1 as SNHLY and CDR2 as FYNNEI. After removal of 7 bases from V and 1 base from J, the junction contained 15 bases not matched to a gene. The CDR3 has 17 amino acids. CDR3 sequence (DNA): TGTGCCAGCAAGGTGGTGAGGGGGCGAGCGGAGAACACTGAAGCTTTCTTT. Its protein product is CASKVVRGRAENTEAFF.

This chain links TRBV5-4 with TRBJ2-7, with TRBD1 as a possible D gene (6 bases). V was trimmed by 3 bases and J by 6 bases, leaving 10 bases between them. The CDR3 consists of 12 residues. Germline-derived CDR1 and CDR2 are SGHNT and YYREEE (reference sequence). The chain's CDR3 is CASSWGPGEQYF. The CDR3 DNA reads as TGTGCCAGCAGCTGGGGGCCTGGCGAGCAGTACTTC.

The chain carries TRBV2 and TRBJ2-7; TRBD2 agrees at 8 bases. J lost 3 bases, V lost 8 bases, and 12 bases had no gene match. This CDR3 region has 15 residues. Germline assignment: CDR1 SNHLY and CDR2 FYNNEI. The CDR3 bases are TGTGCCAGCCTCCCCTGGACGACTAGCGACTACGAGCAGTACGTC. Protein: CASLPWTTSDYEQYV.

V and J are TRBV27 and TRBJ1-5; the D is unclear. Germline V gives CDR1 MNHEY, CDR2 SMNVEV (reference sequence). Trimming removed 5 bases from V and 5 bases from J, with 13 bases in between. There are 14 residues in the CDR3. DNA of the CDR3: TGTGCCAGCAGTATAAGATTCGGGGATCAGCCCCAGCATTTT. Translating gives CASSIRFGDQPQHF.

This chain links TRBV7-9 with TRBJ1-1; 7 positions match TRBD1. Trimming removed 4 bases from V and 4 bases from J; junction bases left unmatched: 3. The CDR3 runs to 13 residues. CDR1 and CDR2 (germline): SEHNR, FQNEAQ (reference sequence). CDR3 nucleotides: TGTGCCAGCAGCTCCTCAGGGGGCACTGAAGCTTTCTTT. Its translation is CASSSSGGTEAFF.

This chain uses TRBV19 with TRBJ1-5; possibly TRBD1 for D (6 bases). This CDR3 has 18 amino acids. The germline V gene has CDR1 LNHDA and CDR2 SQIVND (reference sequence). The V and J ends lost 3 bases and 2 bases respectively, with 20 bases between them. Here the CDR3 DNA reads TGTGCCAGTAGTATGGGAATCGACAGGCTGGGGGGCAATCAGCCCCAGCATTTT. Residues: CASSMGIDRLGGNQPQHF.

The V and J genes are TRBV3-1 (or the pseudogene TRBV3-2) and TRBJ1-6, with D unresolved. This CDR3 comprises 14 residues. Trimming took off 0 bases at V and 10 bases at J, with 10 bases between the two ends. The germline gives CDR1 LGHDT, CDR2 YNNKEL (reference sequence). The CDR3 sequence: CASSQDGLLSPLHF. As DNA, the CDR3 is TGTGCCAGCAGCCAAGATGGCTTATTATCACCCCTCCACTTT.

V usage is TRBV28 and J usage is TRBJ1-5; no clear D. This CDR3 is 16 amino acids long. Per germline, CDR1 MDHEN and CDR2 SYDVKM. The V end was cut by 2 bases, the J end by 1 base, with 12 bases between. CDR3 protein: CASSLPRSLSNQPQHF. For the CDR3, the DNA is TGTGCCAGCAGTTTACCCAGGTCCCTAAGCAATCAGCCCCAGCATTTT.

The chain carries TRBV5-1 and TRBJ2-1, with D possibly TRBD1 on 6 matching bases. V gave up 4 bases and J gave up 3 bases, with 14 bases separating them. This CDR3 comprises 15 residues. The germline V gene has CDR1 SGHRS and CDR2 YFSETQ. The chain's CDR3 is CASSLGQGSYNEQFF. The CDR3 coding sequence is TGCGCCAGCAGCCTCGGGCAGGGGAGCTACAATGAGCAGTTCTTC.

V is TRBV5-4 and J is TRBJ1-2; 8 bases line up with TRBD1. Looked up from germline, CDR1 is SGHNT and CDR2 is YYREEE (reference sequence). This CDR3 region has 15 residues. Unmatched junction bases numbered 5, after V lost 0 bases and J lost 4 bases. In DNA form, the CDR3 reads TGTGCCAGCAGCTTGGTGGGACAGGTTTTCTATGGCTACACCTTC. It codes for CASSLVGQVFYGYTF.

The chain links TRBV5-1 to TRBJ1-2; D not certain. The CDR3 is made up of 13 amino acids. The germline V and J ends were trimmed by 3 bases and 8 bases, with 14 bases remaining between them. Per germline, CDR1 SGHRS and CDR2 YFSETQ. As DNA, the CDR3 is TGCGCCAGCAGCTATACTGGTCCGGGGGGCTACACCTTC. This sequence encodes CASSYTGPGGYTF. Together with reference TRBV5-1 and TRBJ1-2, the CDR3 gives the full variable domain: KAGVTQTPRYLIKTRGQQVTLSCSPISGHRSVSWYQQTPGQGLQFLFEYFSETQRNKGNFPGRFSGRQFSNSRSEMNVSTLELGDSALYLCASSYTGPGGYTFGSGTRLTVV.

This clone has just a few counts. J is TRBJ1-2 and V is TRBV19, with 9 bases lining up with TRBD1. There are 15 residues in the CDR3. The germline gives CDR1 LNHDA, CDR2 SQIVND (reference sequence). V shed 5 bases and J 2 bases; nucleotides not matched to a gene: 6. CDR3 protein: CASSHNRGPNYGYTF. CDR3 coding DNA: TGTGCCAGTAGTCACAACAGGGGGCCGAACTATGGCTACACCTTC. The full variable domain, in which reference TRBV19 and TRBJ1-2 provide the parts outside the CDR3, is DGGITQSPKYLFRKEGQNVTLSCEQNLNHDAMYWYRQDPGQGLRLIYYSQIVNDFQKGDIAEGYSVSREKKESFPLTVTSAQKNPTAFYLCASSHNRGPNYGYTFGSGTRLTVV.

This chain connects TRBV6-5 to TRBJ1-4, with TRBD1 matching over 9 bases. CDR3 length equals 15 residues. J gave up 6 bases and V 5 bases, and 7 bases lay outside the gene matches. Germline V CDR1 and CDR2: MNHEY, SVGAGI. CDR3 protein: CASSQPGQGDEKLFF. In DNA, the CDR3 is TGTGCCAGCAGTCAGCCGGGACAGGGCGATGAAAAACTGTTTTTT.

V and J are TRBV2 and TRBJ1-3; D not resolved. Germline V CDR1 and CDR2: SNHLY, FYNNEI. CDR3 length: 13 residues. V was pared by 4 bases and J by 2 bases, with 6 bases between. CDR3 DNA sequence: TGTGCCAGCAGTGTGGCAACTGGAAACACCATATATTTT. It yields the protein CASSVATGNTIYF.

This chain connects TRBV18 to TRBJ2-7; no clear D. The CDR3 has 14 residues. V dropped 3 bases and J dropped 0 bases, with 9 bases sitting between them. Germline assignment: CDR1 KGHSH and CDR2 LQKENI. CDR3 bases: TGTGCCAGCTCACCCTTACAGAACTCCTACGAGCAGTACGTC. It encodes CASSPLQNSYEQYV.

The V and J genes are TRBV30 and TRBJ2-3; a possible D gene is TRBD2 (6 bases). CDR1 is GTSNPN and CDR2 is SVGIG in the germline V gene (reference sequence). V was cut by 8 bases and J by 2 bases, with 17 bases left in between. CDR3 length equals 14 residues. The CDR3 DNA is TGTGCCGGTCAAGGAGGGGTCTACACAGATACGCAGTATTTT. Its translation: CAGQGGVYTDTQYF.

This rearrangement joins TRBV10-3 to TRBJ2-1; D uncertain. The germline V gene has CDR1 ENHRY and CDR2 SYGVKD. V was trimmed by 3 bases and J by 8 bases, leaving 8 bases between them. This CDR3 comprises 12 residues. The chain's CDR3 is CAISDEVYEQFF. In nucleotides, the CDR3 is TGTGCCATCAGTGATGAGGTGTATGAGCAGTTCTTC.

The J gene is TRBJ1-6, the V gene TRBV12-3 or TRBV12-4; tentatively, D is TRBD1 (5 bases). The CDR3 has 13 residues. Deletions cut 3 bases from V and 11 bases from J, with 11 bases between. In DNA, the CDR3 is TGTGCCAGCAGTTTCGGTCAGGGTCCACCCCTCCACTTT. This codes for CASSFGQGPPLHF.

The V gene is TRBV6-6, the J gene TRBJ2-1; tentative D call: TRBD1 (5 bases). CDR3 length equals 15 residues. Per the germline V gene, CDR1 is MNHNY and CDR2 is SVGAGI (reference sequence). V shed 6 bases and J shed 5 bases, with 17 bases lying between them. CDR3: CASRNYDGANNEQFF. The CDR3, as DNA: TGTGCCAGCAGAAATTATGATGGGGCGAACAATGAGCAGTTCTTC.

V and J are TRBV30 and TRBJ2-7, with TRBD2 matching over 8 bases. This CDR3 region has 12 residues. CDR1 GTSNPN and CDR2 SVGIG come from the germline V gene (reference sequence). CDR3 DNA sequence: TGTGCATCTAGCGGGCGAGCCTACGAGCAGTACTTC. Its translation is CASSGRAYEQYF.

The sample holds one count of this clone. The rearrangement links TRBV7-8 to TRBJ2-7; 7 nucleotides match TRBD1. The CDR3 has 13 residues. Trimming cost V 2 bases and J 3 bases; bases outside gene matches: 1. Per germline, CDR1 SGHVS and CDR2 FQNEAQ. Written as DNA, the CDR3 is TGTGCCAGCAGCTTAAGACAGGGCTACGAGCAGTACGTC. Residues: CASSLRQGYEQYV.

The CDR3 nucleotides read TGTGCCAGCAGTCCACACGGGGTTACCGGGGAGCTGTTTTTT. Translation: CASSPHGVTGELFF. V is TRBV3-1 (or the pseudogene TRBV3-2) and J is TRBJ2-2; possibly TRBD2 for D (5 bases). The germline V gene has CDR1 LGHDT and CDR2 YNNKEL (reference sequence). V gave up 6 bases and J gave up 5 bases, with 13 bases separating them. The CDR3 is made up of 14 amino acids.

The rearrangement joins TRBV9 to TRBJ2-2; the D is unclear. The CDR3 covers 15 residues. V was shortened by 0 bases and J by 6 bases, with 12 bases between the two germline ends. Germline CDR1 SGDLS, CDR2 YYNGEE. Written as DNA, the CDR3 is TGTGCCAGCAGCGTAGTTAGTCAGGCACCCGGGGAGCTGTTTTTT. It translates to CASSVVSQAPGELFF.

The CDR3 DNA sequence: TGTGCCAGCAGCCAAGATCCTACGGCAGGAAACTATGGCTACACCTTC. It encodes CASSQDPTAGNYGYTF. The chain uses TRBV14 and TRBJ1-2, with D unclear. V shed 0 bases and J shed 2 bases, with 13 bases lying between them. This CDR3 has 16 residues. Germline V gives CDR1 SGHDN, CDR2 FVKESK.